Listed below are T cell receptor beta chains from one sample, sequenced in a study of control samples from healthy donors and cancer patients. The data were produced by immunoSEQ multiplex PCR, yet TCRdb's version contains in-frame clones alone and is incomplete. The sample lists 40,000 to 65,000 clones; 87% were seen once. What was sequenced was PBMCs. Receptors were obtained from a man aged 55 to 69 with head and neck cancer. CDR3s include the opening cysteine and the closing phenylalanine or tryptophan. The D gene is left open where the match is weak. The size of a clone is reported for some rows only, either as once, few or many, or as a class for expanded clones.

size	D	V	J	CDR3	DNA
NA	TRBD1	TRBV27	TRBJ2-7	CASSPTRGYYEQYF	TGTGCCAGCAGTCCGACCAGGGGGTATTACGAGCAGTACTTC
medium-sized	NA	TRBV5-1	TRBJ2-7	CASSLVPAGEQYF	TGCGCCAGCAGCTTGGTTCCAGCAGGCGAGCAGTACTTC
NA	TRBD1	TRBV7-8	TRBJ2-7	CASSPGGGRDTSYEQYF	TGTGCCAGCAGCCCAGGGGGTGGCCGGGACACTTCCTACGAGCAGTACTTC
NA	NA	TRBV30	TRBJ1-1	CAWSTGAGTTEAFF	TGTGCCTGGAGTACGGGGGCAGGGACCACTGAAGCTTTCTTT
NA	NA	TRBV18	TRBJ1-1	CASSPLERTEAFF	TGTGCCAGCTCACCCCTCGAACGCACTGAAGCTTTCTTT
NA	NA	TRBV19	TRBJ1-5	CASNRSPNQPQHF	TGTGCCAGTAACCGGTCCCCCAATCAGCCCCAGCATTTT
NA	TRBD2	TRBV4-2	TRBJ2-1	CASSQSSGGQNEQFF	TGTGCCAGCAGCCAAAGTAGCGGGGGCCAGAATGAGCAGTTCTTC
once	NA	TRBV4-2	TRBJ1-3	CASSQVGGSGNTIYF	TGTGCCAGCAGCCAAGTGGGGGGTTCTGGAAACACCATATATTTT
NA	TRBD2	TRBV5-6	TRBJ2-3	CASNLLAGDAADTQYF	TGTGCCAGCAATTTACTAGCGGGAGATGCGGCAGATACGCAGTATTTT
NA	NA	TRBV2	TRBJ1-2	CASRYRFGGWAYTF	TGTGCCAGCAGATATAGATTCGGGGGGTGGGCCTACACCTTC
NA	NA	TRBV4-1	TRBJ1-1	CASSQALGAIEAFF	TGCGCCAGCAGCCAAGCCCTTGGGGCAATTGAAGCTTTCTTT
NA	TRBD1	TRBV28	TRBJ1-5	CATQYQGGQPQHF	TGTGCCACCCAGTATCAGGGGGGTCAGCCCCAGCATTTT
NA	TRBD1	TRBV6-5	TRBJ1-5	CASTWTGDSNQPQHF	TGTGCCAGCACCTGGACAGGGGATAGCAATCAGCCCCAGCATTTT
once	TRBD2	TRBV29-1	TRBJ2-5	CSVPLLGGETQYF	TGCAGCGTCCCACTTTTGGGGGGGGAGACCCAGTACTTC
NA	NA	TRBV5-1	TRBJ2-5	CASSLTPLETQYF	TGCGCCAGCAGCTTGACACCTCTCGAGACCCAGTACTTC
NA	NA	TRBV19	TRBJ2-3	CASSTPLIFGTQYF	TGTGCCAGTAGTACCCCCCTTATATTCGGTACGCAGTATTTT
NA	NA	TRBV7-2	TRBJ2-5	CASSLAGRSQETQYF	TGTGCCAGCAGCTTAGCGGGACGGAGCCAAGAGACCCAGTACTTC
few	NA	TRBV10-2	TRBJ1-5	CASSGVPRADSNQPQHF	TGCGCCAGCAGTGGGGTTCCAAGGGCTGATAGCAATCAGCCCCAGCATTTT
NA	NA	TRBV19	TRBJ1-5	CASSMRDQPQHF	TGTGCCAGTAGTATGAGAGATCAGCCCCAGCATTTT
NA	TRBD1	TRBV7-9	TRBJ1-4	CASSSNRGSTNEKLFF	TGTGCCAGCAGCTCCAACAGGGGTTCAACTAATGAAAAACTGTTTTTT
NA	TRBD1	TRBV28	TRBJ1-3	CASSYLGQASSGNTIYF	TGTGCCAGCAGTTACCTCGGACAGGCGAGCTCTGGAAACACCATATATTTT
NA	NA	TRBV5-1	TRBJ1-6	CASSLEHFNSPLHF	TGCGCCAGCAGCTTGGAACACTTTAATTCACCCCTCCACTTT
NA	NA	TRBV5-1	TRBJ1-2	CASSLGGHGYTF	TGCGCCAGCAGCTTGGGGGGGCACGGCTACACCTTC
once	NA	TRBV30	TRBJ1-6	CAWGDGLRSSPLHF	TGTGCCTGGGGGGACGGATTGAGGAGTTCACCCCTCCACTTT
NA	TRBD1	TRBV5-4	TRBJ1-2	CASSLGDRADGYTF	TGTGCCAGCAGCTTAGGGGACAGGGCCGATGGCTACACCTTC
NA	TRBD2	TRBV5-1	TRBJ2-7	CASSASGGPSYEQYF	TGCGCCAGCAGCGCCAGCGGGGGGCCTTCCTACGAGCAGTACTTC
NA	TRBD1	TRBV4-3	TRBJ2-2	CASSHQGANTGELFF	TGCGCCAGCAGCCACCAGGGGGCGAACACCGGGGAGCTGTTTTTT
NA	TRBD1	TRBV10-2	TRBJ2-6	CASSLTQGAGANVLTF	TGCGCCAGCAGTCTAACCCAGGGGGCTGGGGCCAACGTCCTGACTTTC
NA	TRBD1	TRBV6-5	TRBJ2-3	CASSRQGSSDTQYF	TGTGCCAGCAGCCGACAGGGGTCCTCAGATACGCAGTATTTT
NA	NA	TRBV11-3	TRBJ2-1	CASSLVRGANEQFF	TGTGCCAGCAGCTTAGTCCGAGGGGCCAATGAGCAGTTCTTC
few	TRBD2	TRBV2	TRBJ2-5	CASRGTSGGLETQYF	TGTGCCAGCAGGGGGACTAGCGGGGGGTTAGAGACCCAGTACTTC
NA	NA	TRBV6-5	TRBJ1-2	CASTPGAAAYGYTF	TGTGCCAGCACACCAGGGGCAGCAGCCTATGGCTACACCTTC
once	TRBD1	TRBV16	TRBJ1-1	CASSQGQGIPEAFF	TGTGCCAGCAGCCAAGGACAGGGAATCCCTGAAGCTTTCTTT
NA	NA	TRBV11-2	TRBJ2-3	CASTWLGRGYIDTQYF	TGTGCCAGCACCTGGCTGGGGCGCGGATATATTGATACGCAGTATTTT
NA	NA	TRBV10-1	TRBJ2-1	CASSRDFVYNEQFF	TGCGCCAGCAGCCGGGACTTCGTGTACAATGAGCAGTTCTTC
NA	NA	TRBV19	TRBJ1-3	CASGGASGNTIYF	TGTGCCAGCGGCGGGGCCTCTGGAAACACCATATATTTT
NA	NA	TRBV6-2/TRBV6-3	TRBJ2-7	CASSYSGSEQYF	TGTGCCAGCAGTTACTCGGGCAGCGAGCAGTACTTC
NA	TRBD1	TRBV19	TRBJ2-7	CASQDRGRSYEQYF	TGTGCCAGTCAAGACAGGGGTCGTTCCTACGAGCAGTACTTC
NA	TRBD1	TRBV28	TRBJ2-4	CASSLRRRQGAIQYF	TGTGCCAGCAGTTTACGCCGTCGACAGGGGGCTATTCAGTACTTC
NA	TRBD1	TRBV12-5	TRBJ2-3	CASGPGGSTDTQYF	TGTGCTAGTGGTCCAGGGGGCAGCACAGATACGCAGTATTTT
once	TRBD2	TRBV2	TRBJ2-3	CASRASGSSTDTQYF	TGTGCCAGCAGGGCTAGCGGGTCTAGCACAGATACGCAGTATTTT
NA	TRBD1	TRBV27	TRBJ1-5	CASSRDRGNQPQHF	TGTGCCAGCAGCCGTGACAGGGGCAATCAGCCCCAGCATTTT